This T cell receptor beta chain was documented in a study of tumor and adjacent non-tumor tissue in lung cancer. The library came from three nested PCR rounds adapted from ARM-PCR protocols. TCRdb ran MiXCR on the multiplex PCR reads and lists one entry per CDR3 protein. This sample has roughly 220,000 distinct CDR3 sequences, with 70% to 75% found just once. To note about this clonotype: This sequence may be a read error, since a much larger clone differs from it by one base.

No cell sorting was done before RNA was extracted from the tissue. The CDR3 sequence is 13 residues long. CDR1 is MNHNS, CDR2 SASEGT, per germline. The source material was lung tumor tissue. This receptor was identified in a man between 60 and 75 years old with non-small cell lung cancer. The chain has TRBV6-1 and TRBJ1-5; D is unresolved. Here the CDR3 reads CASNESRGQPQHF. The CDR3, as DNA: TGTGCCAGCAATGAAAGTCGCGGTCAGCCCCAGCATTTT.